The 15 T cell receptor beta chains reported below all come from one sample, sequenced in a study of molecular identifiers for immune sequencing clone quantification. TCRdb reanalysed the PCR reads using MiXCR and keeps one entry per CDR3 protein. The sample has about 320,000 distinct CDR3 sequences; about 20% are singletons. The sample taken for sequencing was naive CD8+ T cells from blood, with Jurkat cell RNA spiked in. This sample's subset: FACS-sorted CD8+CD4-CCR7+CD45RA+ naive T cells. The receptors come from a human donor in good health. Some libraries in this study had Jurkat cell RNA spiked in.

This clonotype has only a few counts. The chain links TRBV6-2 or TRBV6-3 to TRBJ1-2, with 7 positions matching TRBD1. Germline V gene sequence: CDR1 MNHEY, CDR2 SVGEGT. This CDR3 has 13 amino acids. Germline trimming cut 2 bases from V and 13 bases from J; bases unmatched to any gene: 10. In DNA, the CDR3 is TGTGCCAGCAGTTACGCCGGACAGGATTCCCCCACCTTC. It codes for CASSYAGQDSPTF.

The table lists this clonotype with a few counts. CDR3 amino acids: CASSPPSTDEAFF. The CDR3 coding sequence is TGTGCCAGCTCACCACCGTCGACCGATGAAGCTTTCTTT. The chain recombines TRBV18 with TRBJ1-1; D remains unclear. Deletions cut 0 bases from V and 7 bases from J, with 9 bases between. CDR1 is KGHSH, CDR2 LQKENI, per germline. The CDR3 spans 13 residues.

This clonotype was observed a handful of times. The chain combines TRBV4-2 with TRBJ2-2; D is unresolved. The CDR3 totals 16 residues. From germline, CDR1 is LGHNA and CDR2 YNFKEQ. V dropped 4 bases and J dropped 3 bases, with 15 bases sitting between them. CDR3 nucleotides: TGTGCCAGCAGCCCCACCACAGTCGGGTACACCGGGGAGCTGTTTTTT. Translated, it gives CASSPTTVGYTGELFF.

This clonotype was observed a handful of times. The V and J genes are TRBV28 and TRBJ2-7; D may be TRBD2 (5 bases). The V gene lost 4 bases and the J gene lost 2 bases, with 12 bases spanning the gap. CDR3 length equals 14 residues. CDR1 is MDHEN, CDR2 SYDVKM, per germline. The CDR3 nucleotides are TGTGCCAGCAGTTCGGGGTTTCAGACCTACGAGCAGTACTTC. Residues: CASSSGFQTYEQYF.

This clonotype was recorded a few times. This chain uses TRBV4-1 with TRBJ1-2, with D perhaps matching TRBD1 (5 bases). Per germline, CDR1 MGHRA and CDR2 YSYEKL. The ends were cut back, 5 bases at V and 4 bases at J, with 17 bases in the middle. The CDR3 runs 15 residues. CDR3 in amino acids: CASSDRSLNLYGYTF. Written as DNA, the CDR3 is TGCGCCAGCAGCGACAGAAGCCTAAATCTCTATGGCTACACCTTC.

This clonotype was counted only a few times. The V call is TRBV12-5, the J call TRBJ2-3; no clear D. The ends were cut back, 0 bases at V and 6 bases at J, with 7 bases in the middle. The germline V gene encodes CDR1 LGHNT and CDR2 FRNRAP. There are 13 residues in the CDR3. The chain's CDR3 is CASGLVVRDTQYF. As DNA, the CDR3 is TGTGCTAGTGGTTTGGTGGTCAGGGATACGCAGTATTTT.

This clonotype was found many times. This chain links TRBV7-6 with TRBJ1-6; possibly TRBD1 for D (6 bases). The CDR3 is made up of 15 amino acids. V dropped 5 bases and J dropped 9 bases, with 17 bases sitting between them. The germline V gene encodes CDR1 SGHVS and CDR2 FNYEAQ. CDR3 sequence reads: CASSPGAGVGSPLHF. The CDR3 coding sequence is TGTGCCAGCAGCCCAGGGGCAGGGGTTGGTTCACCCCTCCACTTT.

This clonotype was observed many times. The rearrangement uses TRBV14 and TRBJ2-7; D is perhaps TRBD2 (6 bases). The V end lost 4 bases, the J end lost 3 bases, and 10 bases lay between the germline ends. The CDR3 length is 13 residues. Germline CDR1 is SGHDN and CDR2 is FVKESK. The CDR3 nucleotides are TGTGCCAGCAGCCCGCTGGGGGGCTACGAGCAGTACTTC. Amino acids: CASSPLGGYEQYF.

The chain carries TRBV5-1 and TRBJ2-2; D uncertain. The V end was cut by 0 bases, the J end by 6 bases, with 21 bases between. Germline CDR1 and CDR2: SGHRS and YFSETQ. CDR3 length: 18 amino acids. CDR3 in DNA: TGCGCCAGCAGCTTGGAGTCCCCCGGCGTAGTTGGAGCCGGGGAGCTGTTTTTT. Its protein product is CASSLESPGVVGAGELFF.

Many counts were recorded for this clonotype. The rearrangement joins TRBV7-2 to TRBJ1-4; TRBD1 matches at 8 bases. Unmatched junction bases numbered 5, after V lost 5 bases and J lost 0 bases. The CDR3 loop spans 16 amino acids. In germline, CDR1 is SGHTA, CDR2 FQGNSA. CDR3 residues: CASSQGTGATNEKLFF. CDR3 nucleotide sequence: TGTGCCAGCAGCCAGGGGACAGGTGCAACTAATGAAAAACTGTTTTTT. The whole variable domain, filled in from reference TRBV7-2 and TRBJ1-4, reads GAGVSQSPSNKVTEKGKDVELRCDPISGHTALYWYRQSLGQGLEFLIYFQGNSAPDKSGLPSDRFSAERTGGSVSTLTIQRTQQEDSAVYLCASSQGTGATNEKLFFGSGTQLSVL.

This clonotype occurred a few times. The chain links TRBV28 to TRBJ1-2; TRBD1 is a possible D gene (5 bases). Germline-derived CDR1 and CDR2 are MDHEN and SYDVKM. The CDR3 runs 13 residues. V was cut by 6 bases and J by 6 bases, with 14 bases left in between. CDR3: CASSPAGLDGYTF. The CDR3 DNA is TGTGCCAGCAGCCCTGCGGGGCTTGATGGCTACACCTTC.

This clonotype was observed at least ten times. The chain uses TRBV29-1 and TRBJ2-5; 14 nucleotides line up with TRBD2. The CDR3 consists of 17 residues. In germline, CDR1 is SQVTM, CDR2 ANQGSEA. The ends lost 6 bases at V and 2 bases at J; junction bases unmatched: 11. CDR3 in amino acids: CSVTTSGGGLIQETQYF. The CDR3 nucleotides are TGCAGCGTGACGACTAGCGGGGGGGGTTTAATTCAAGAGACCCAGTACTTC.

This clonotype was seen ten or more times. The rearrangement joins TRBV6-6 to TRBJ2-5; 7 bases map to TRBD2. The CDR3 covers 14 residues. Germline CDR1 and CDR2: MNHNY and SVGAGI (reference sequence). Trimming at V came to 8 bases and at J to 1 base, leaving 7 bases not matched to a gene. The CDR3 region has the DNA TGTGCCAGCGCGGGAGAGTTGGGCCAAGAGACCCAGTACTTC. Its protein is CASAGELGQETQYF.

In this sample, this clonotype turned up many times. The chain carries TRBV27 and TRBJ2-2; TRBD2 matches at 14 bases. The CDR3 has 18 residues. Germline assignment: CDR1 MNHEY and CDR2 SMNVEV (reference sequence). After removal of 4 bases from V and 5 bases from J, the junction contained 9 bases not matched to a gene. CDR3 DNA sequence: TGTGCCAGCAGTTCGGTCCCGGGACTAGCGGGGGTTACCGGGGAGCTGTTTTTT. Amino acid sequence: CASSSVPGLAGVTGELFF.

For this clonotype: This clone may be a read error of a much larger clone one base away. The genes are TRBV19 and TRBJ2-5, with no clear D. CDR1 and CDR2 from the germline V gene are LNHDA and SQIVND (reference sequence). Trimming left V 10 bases short and J 3 bases short, with 12 bases between. This CDR3 region has 12 residues. The CDR3 DNA follows: TGTGCCACCTCGGACGGAGAAGAGACCCAGTACTTC. Protein product: CATSDGEETQYF.